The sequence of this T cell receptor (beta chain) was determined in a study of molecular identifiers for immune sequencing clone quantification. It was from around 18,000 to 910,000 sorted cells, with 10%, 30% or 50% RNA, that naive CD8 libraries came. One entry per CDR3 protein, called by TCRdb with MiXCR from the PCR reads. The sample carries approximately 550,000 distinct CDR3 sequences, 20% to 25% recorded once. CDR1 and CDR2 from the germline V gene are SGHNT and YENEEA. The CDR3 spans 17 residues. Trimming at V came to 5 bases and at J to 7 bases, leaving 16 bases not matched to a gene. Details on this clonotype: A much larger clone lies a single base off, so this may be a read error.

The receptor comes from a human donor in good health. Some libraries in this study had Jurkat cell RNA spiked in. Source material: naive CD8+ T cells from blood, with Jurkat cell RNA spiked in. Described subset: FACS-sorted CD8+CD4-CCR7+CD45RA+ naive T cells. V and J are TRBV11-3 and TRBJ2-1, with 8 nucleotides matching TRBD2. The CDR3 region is CASSPRTSRGPWNEQFF. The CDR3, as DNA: TGTGCCAGCAGCCCCCGGACTAGCAGGGGTCCCTGGAATGAGCAGTTCTTC.